This T cell receptor beta chain is from a study of blood T cell repertoires in COVID-19. V lost 4 bases and J lost 11; bases outside the gene matches: 10. The CDR3 has 15 amino acids. From germline, CDR1 is SGHRS and CDR2 YFSETQ. The repertoire was sequenced with immunoSEQ multiplex PCR; TCRdb's copy has only in-frame clones and lacks some. This sample carries 300,000 to 350,000 clones, around 87% of them seen once, and the ten largest clones take about 6%. The clonotype was recovered from a woman in her forties or fifties with COVID-19, enrolled during active disease. This chain links TRBV5-1 with TRBJ2-3; 13 positions match TRBD2. Sequencing was carried out using peripheral blood. CDR3 protein: CASSPLAGGPGGQYF. DNA for the CDR3: TGCGCCAGCAGCCCACTAGCGGGAGGGCCCGGCGGGCAGTATTTT.